These 5 T cell receptor beta chains came from one sample sequenced in a study of regulatory T cells in long-lasting Graves disease. The time point: newly diagnosed GD, antithyroid drugs for less than 3 months. PBMC RNA served as the TCR library source. Combining iRepertoire HTBI primers with Arm-PCR of CDR3 regions, the authors built TCR beta libraries. TCRdb reprocessed the multiplex PCR reads with MiXCR, giving one entry per CDR3 protein. The table records about 220,000 distinct CDR3 sequences, less than 20% of them present only once. A further study also used this sample, focusing on T cells in Graves' hyperthyroidism and ophthalmopathy.

The input for sequencing was peripheral blood mononuclear cells (PBMCs), taken at new diagnosis, from a patient treated with antithyroid drugs. These TCRs come from a woman aged 25 to 39 with Graves disease.

As to this clonotype: The CDR3 end shows no conserved phenylalanine or tryptophan, and so a read error is likely. The V gene is TRBV11-2, the J gene TRBJ1-2, with D uncertain. Germline loops: CDR1 SGHAT, CDR2 FQNNGV. V dropped 5 bases and J dropped 8 bases, with 15 bases sitting between them. The CDR3 runs 13 residues. The CDR3 loop reads CASSPGISYGYTY. DNA of the CDR3: TGTGCCAGCAGCCCCGGGATTAGCTACGGCTACACCTAC.

Many counts were recorded for this clonotype. The CDR3 sequence: CACDRYNSPLHF. In nucleotides, the CDR3 is TGTGCCTGCGACCGCTATAATTCACCCCTCCACTTT. The V call is TRBV30, the J call TRBJ1-6; D call uncertain. CDR3 size: 12 residues. Looked up from germline, CDR1 is GTSNPN and CDR2 is SVGIG (reference sequence). The ends were cut back, 6 bases at V and 3 bases at J, with 6 bases in the middle.

This clonotype occurred many times. V is TRBV6-2 or TRBV6-3 and J is TRBJ2-7; the match to TRBD2 covers 8 bases. The CDR3 covers 13 residues. From germline, CDR1 is MNHEY and CDR2 SVGEGT. V was clipped by 8 bases and J by 4 bases; unmatched bases: 7. The CDR3 DNA follows: TGTGCCAGCTCAGGCGGGAGGACTTACGAGCAGTACTTC. Its protein product is CASSGGRTYEQYF.

This clonotype came up many times. The genes are TRBV27 and TRBJ2-2, with no clear D. The CDR3 totals 13 residues. Trimming pared 5 bases from V and 2 bases from J, leaving 6 bases between. CDR1 is MNHEY and CDR2 is SMNVEV in the germline V gene (reference sequence). The CDR3 spells CASSPTNTGELFF. The CDR3 DNA is TGTGCCAGCAGTCCCACCAACACCGGGGAGCTGTTTTTT.

This clonotype was recorded at least ten times. The rearrangement uses TRBV18 and TRBJ1-5; D gene unclear. CDR1 is KGHSH and CDR2 is LQKENI in the germline V gene. The CDR3 spans 13 residues. Trimming stripped 2 bases from V and 6 bases from J, with 8 bases between. This CDR3 reads CASSPDRSQPQHF. The CDR3 DNA reads TGTGCCAGCTCACCAGACCGGTCTCAGCCCCAGCATTTT.